Listed here are 22 T cell receptor beta chains from one sample, sequenced in a study of CD8 T cells in Susac syndrome (dated by TCRdb to about 2019). The method behind the library was the immunoSEQ multiplex PCR assay. RNA was extracted using the RNeasy kit, and about 0.5 to 1 ug of the RNA was reverse transcribed with random hexamers. The public reads were run again by TCRdb, first through fastp at Q25 and then through MiXCR, and only productive beta chains were kept. Entries are consolidated by CDR3 protein sequence, retaining the most common genes and DNA. The sample profile shows approximately 190,000 distinct CDR3 sequences; roughly 92% of them were found once. 0.09% to 0.12% of the sample comes from the top ten. The sequenced sample consisted of CD4+ T cells from PBMCs. These receptors originate from a human donor in good health.

This chain connects TRBV20-1 to TRBJ2-1, with D possibly called TRBD1 or TRBD2 (7 bases each). Trimming removed 3 bases at V and 5 bases at J, with 29 bases between. The germline V gene encodes CDR1 DFQATT and CDR2 SNEGSKA (reference sequence). CDR3 size: 19 residues. The CDR3 nucleotides read TGCAGTGCTAGGGGGGCAGGTGGCTCAGGGGAGGGGGCCAACAATGAGCAGTTCTTC. Its translation: CSARGAGGSGEGANNEQFF.

The genes are TRBV6-5 and TRBJ2-5; no clear D gene. V lost 2 bases, J lost 5 bases, and 9 bases lay in between. Germline V CDR1 and CDR2: MNHEY, SVGAGI. The CDR3 sequence is 13 residues long. The CDR3 sequence is CASSYGSTETQYF. Here the CDR3 DNA reads TGTGCCAGCAGTTACGGAAGCACTGAGACCCAGTACTTC.

The chain recombines TRBV24-1 with TRBJ1-2, with D hard to call. From germline, CDR1 is KGHDR and CDR2 SFDVKD. V was shortened by 5 bases and J by 8 bases, with 17 bases between the two germline ends. The length of the CDR3 is 14 residues. The CDR3 bases are TGTGCCACCAGTGCCTCCGCGGGCCCTAAAGGCTACACCTTC. This codes for CATSASAGPKGYTF.

V and J are TRBV30 and TRBJ1-2; D is possibly TRBD1 (6 bases). Germline values: CDR1 GTSNPN, CDR2 SVGIG (reference sequence). CDR3 size: 14 residues. V was clipped by 0 bases and J by 5 bases, with 13 bases between them. CDR3 amino acids: CAWSVNGGRYGYTF. As DNA, the CDR3 is TGTGCCTGGAGTGTAAATGGGGGCCGGTATGGCTACACCTTC.

This sequence joins TRBV5-1 and TRBJ2-2; D perhaps matches TRBD2 (7 bases). CDR1 SGHRS and CDR2 YFSETQ come from the germline V gene. There are 16 residues in the CDR3. Trimming stripped 3 bases from V and 4 bases from J, with 16 bases between. The CDR3 coding sequence is TGCGCCAGCAGCTCCTACGGGGGGCACAGCACCGGGGAGCTGTTTTTT. It is translated as CASSSYGGHSTGELFF.

This chain joins TRBV14 and TRBJ1-3; D uncertain. The CDR3 spans 14 residues. Germline values: CDR1 SGHDN, CDR2 FVKESK. V was shortened by 2 bases and J by 1 base, with 6 bases between the two germline ends. Here the CDR3 DNA reads TGTGCCAGCAGCCAAATGGATTCTGGAAACACCATATATTTT. Translated, it gives CASSQMDSGNTIYF.

CDR3 in amino acids: CASSPRAGNSPLHF. CDR3 nucleotides: TGTGCCAGCAGCCCCAGGGCAGGCAATTCACCCCTCCACTTT. The V call is TRBV7-2, the J call TRBJ1-6; D is possibly TRBD1 (5 bases). The CDR3 is 14 amino acids. V was shortened by 5 bases and J by 7 bases, with 12 bases between the two germline ends. The germline CDR1 and CDR2 sequences are SGHTA and FQGNSA. The entire variable domain, with the rest obtained from reference TRBV7-2 and TRBJ1-6, is as follows: GAGVSQSPSNKVTEKGKDVELRCDPISGHTALYWYRQSLGQGLEFLIYFQGNSAPDKSGLPSDRFSAERTGGSVSTLTIQRTQQEDSAVYLCASSPRAGNSPLHFGNGTRLTVT.

V and J are TRBV14 and TRBJ1-3; no clear D gene. Looked up from germline, CDR1 is SGHDN and CDR2 is FVKESK. The CDR3 spans 16 residues. Trimming left V 5 bases short and J 0 bases short, with 14 bases between. The CDR3 is CASSFRNRSSGNTIYF. CDR3 in DNA: TGTGCCAGCAGCTTTAGGAACAGAAGCTCTGGAAACACCATATATTTT.

The V call is TRBV5-1, the J call TRBJ2-6; tentative D call: TRBD2 (6 bases). This CDR3 region has 15 residues. Germline CDR1 reads SGHRS; CDR2 reads YFSETQ. Trimming took off 4 bases at V and 6 bases at J, with 14 bases between the two ends. CDR3 residues: CASSPEGREANVLTF. CDR3 sequence (DNA): TGCGCCAGCAGCCCGGAGGGACGAGAGGCCAACGTCCTGACTTTC.

The V and J genes are TRBV29-1 and TRBJ1-1; D gene unclear. From germline, CDR1 is SQVTM and CDR2 ANQGSEA. Trimming left V 2 bases short and J 2 bases short, with 6 bases between. The CDR3 is made up of 12 amino acids. CDR3 sequence reads: CSVEWANTEAFF. CDR3 sequence (DNA): TGCAGCGTTGAATGGGCTAACACTGAAGCTTTCTTT.

This clonotype occurred once. The chain is built from TRBV28 and TRBJ2-2; 8 bases map to TRBD1. The CDR3 consists of 14 residues. Looked up from germline, CDR1 is MDHEN and CDR2 is SYDVKM. The V gene end was trimmed by 7 bases and the J gene end by 3 bases; junction bases not matched to a gene: 4. The chain's CDR3 is CASTQGAHTGELFF. The CDR3 nucleotides read TGTGCCAGCACGCAGGGGGCGCACACCGGGGAGCTGTTTTTT.

The chain recombines TRBV5-6 with TRBJ1-2; D gene ambiguous. With 1 base removed from V and 5 bases from J, the gap between germline ends came to 9 bases. The CDR3 runs to 13 residues. CDR1 SGHDT and CDR2 YYEEEE come from the germline V gene. The CDR3: CASSLREGYGYTF. The CDR3 DNA follows: TGTGCCAGCAGCTTGAGAGAGGGATATGGCTACACCTTC.

The chain employs TRBV6-1 and TRBJ2-3, with TRBD2 as a possible D gene (6 bases). The CDR3 length is 15 residues. From germline, CDR1 is MNHNS and CDR2 SASEGT. V was cut by 6 bases and J by 2 bases, with 15 bases left in between. The CDR3 is CASSIGRGPTDTQYF. DNA for the CDR3: TGTGCCAGCAGCATTGGGCGGGGCCCCACAGATACGCAGTATTTT.

This rearrangement joins TRBV7-2 to TRBJ2-3; perhaps TRBD2 as D (7 bases). The CDR3 totals 15 residues. Germline CDR1 and CDR2: SGHTA and FQGNSA. The V gene lost 4 bases and the J gene lost 3 bases, with 14 bases spanning the gap. CDR3 in amino acids: CASSSGRGITDTQYF. DNA for the CDR3: TGTGCCAGCAGCTCGGGGAGGGGGATTACAGATACGCAGTATTTT.

The rearrangement links TRBV3-1 to TRBJ1-6, with TRBD1 matching 7 bases. Germline CDR1 LGHDT, CDR2 YNNKEL (reference sequence). The CDR3 runs to 17 residues. The ends lost 1 base at V and 0 bases at J; junction bases unmatched: 3. The CDR3 region has the DNA TGTGCCAGCAGCCAAGGACAGGGCGGCTCCTATAATTCACCCCTCCACTTT. The encoded protein is CASSQGQGGSYNSPLHF.

The table lists this clonotype with a count of one. The rearrangement joins TRBV19 to TRBJ1-4, with D maybe TRBD1 (6 bases). The V gene lost 5 bases and the J gene lost 7 bases, with 17 bases spanning the gap. The CDR3 has 15 residues. Germline V lookup: CDR1 LNHDA, CDR2 SQIVND (reference sequence). The CDR3 nucleotides are TGTGCCAGTAGTGCCGCACAGGGAGTGAGTGAAAAACTGTTTTTT. It specifies CASSAAQGVSEKLFF.

V is TRBV23-1 and J is TRBJ2-7, with 7 bases fitting TRBD1. Being an ORF, TRBV23-1 has a function that is uncertain. The CDR3 is made up of 19 amino acids. The ends lost 0 bases at V and 0 bases at J; junction bases unmatched: 14. CDR3 in amino acids: CASSQSEGMYRGLSYEQYV. CDR3 DNA sequence: TGCGCCAGCAGTCAATCTGAGGGGATGTACAGGGGCCTCTCCTACGAGCAGTACGTC.

The rearrangement links TRBV29-1 to TRBJ2-2, with 8 bases lining up with TRBD1. The germline V gene encodes CDR1 SQVTM and CDR2 ANQGSEA. The V segment lost 4 bases and the J segment 8 bases; nucleotides outside the gene matches: 6. CDR3 length: 13 amino acids. The CDR3 here is CSVGQGAAGELFF. The DNA of the CDR3 is TGCAGCGTTGGCCAGGGGGCAGCTGGGGAGCTGTTTTTT.

The V call is TRBV28, the J call TRBJ1-1; TRBD1 agrees at 11 bases. The trim removed 6 bases at V and 1 base at J, leaving 13 bases unmatched. CDR1 is MDHEN and CDR2 is SYDVKM in the germline V gene. The CDR3 covers 18 residues. CDR3 loop: CASSPAGQGARGNTEAFF. The CDR3 nucleotides read TGTGCCAGCAGCCCTGCAGGACAGGGGGCGCGGGGGAACACTGAAGCTTTCTTT.

The chain's CDR3 is CASSRRTGSVPGANVLTF. The CDR3 DNA follows: TGTGCCAGCAGCCGAAGGACAGGGAGTGTCCCTGGGGCCAACGTCCTGACTTTC. The chain uses TRBV14 and TRBJ2-6, with 8 bases aligning to TRBD1. After removal of 4 bases from V and 2 bases from J, the junction contained 10 bases not matched to a gene. CDR3 size: 18 residues. Germline CDR1 and CDR2: SGHDN and FVKESK.

There are a few counts of this clonotype. The rearrangement links TRBV28 to TRBJ2-7; TRBD2 might be the D (5 bases). Germline assignment: CDR1 MDHEN and CDR2 SYDVKM. V was shortened by 1 base and J by 4 bases, with 17 bases between the two germline ends. The CDR3 consists of 16 residues. CDR3 nucleotides: TGTGCCAGCAGTTTATCCGGAGCGGTGCGGCGTTACGAGCAGTACTTC. Amino acid sequence: CASSLSGAVRRYEQYF.

The chain combines TRBV27 with TRBJ1-5; 7 positions match TRBD1. J gave up 7 bases and V 6 bases, and 12 bases lay outside the gene matches. CDR3 length: 15 amino acids. Germline V CDR1 and CDR2: MNHEY, SMNVEV (reference sequence). This chain's CDR3 is CASSSVAGGGQPQHF. CDR3 DNA sequence: TGTGCCAGCAGCTCCGTTGCAGGGGGTGGACAGCCCCAGCATTTT.